This entry describes one TCR beta chain. Its antigen is undetermined. The authors sequenced TCR beta from blood CD8+ and CD4+ T cells. Purification of the CD8+ and CD4+ T cells relied on negative isolation, and TEMRA cells underwent FACS enrichment. Random hexamers primed reverse transcription of about 0.45 to 1 ug RNA. Amplification of TCR beta CDR3 used immunoSEQ multiplex PCR across 54 Vbeta and 13 Jbeta. One entry per CDR3 protein, called by TCRdb with MiXCR from the immunoSEQ multiplex PCR reads. The table includes about 300,000 distinct CDR3 sequences, roughly 85% detected once. This record belongs to a study of CD8 T cells in Susac syndrome. Whole-study results and caveats: As the study acknowledged, the number of individuals who were part of its TCR sequencing and HLA analysis was relatively small.

The V and J ends lost 6 bases and 1 base, in that order; junction bases with no gene match: 8. The V gene's germline CDR1 is LNHDA and CDR2 SQIVND (reference sequence). The CDR3 covers 16 residues. The sequence came from a human donor with multiple sclerosis. J is TRBJ2-7 and V is TRBV19; TRBD2 matches 11 bases. The sequencing input was CD8+ T cells from PBMCs. The CDR3 DNA reads as TGTGCCAGTAGCCCCGCCCTAGCGGGAGGATCCTACGAGCAGTACTTC. Translation gives CASSPALAGGSYEQYF.